This TCR beta chain was identified in a study of cytomegalovirus exposure and HLA in healthy donors. Amplification used 60 Vbeta primers and 13 Jbeta primers. Source study methods: Unique TCR beta chains numbered about 72 million in a later analysis, with about 9.9 million shared. Generated by immunoSEQ multiplex PCR, the TCRdb table keeps only in-frame clones and is missing some. V and J calls and clone size follow that table, whereas D and trimming were derived from the DNA. This sample has about 160,000 clones, with 70% to 90% found just once. Details on this clone: Its matching antigen is unknown.

General study points: Cytomegalovirus association was listed for about 150 TCR beta chains.

Material for sequencing was PBMCs. The receptor's source is a man between 18 and 35 years old in good health and CMV-seropositive.

The CDR3 here is CSCGRDYNEQFF. Written as DNA, the CDR3 is TGCAGTTGTGGACGGGACTACAATGAGCAGTTCTTC. This sequence joins TRBV29-1 and TRBJ2-1; D possibly corresponds to TRBD2 (5 bases). This CDR3 has 12 amino acids. The V gene's germline CDR1 is SQVTM and CDR2 ANQGSEA.